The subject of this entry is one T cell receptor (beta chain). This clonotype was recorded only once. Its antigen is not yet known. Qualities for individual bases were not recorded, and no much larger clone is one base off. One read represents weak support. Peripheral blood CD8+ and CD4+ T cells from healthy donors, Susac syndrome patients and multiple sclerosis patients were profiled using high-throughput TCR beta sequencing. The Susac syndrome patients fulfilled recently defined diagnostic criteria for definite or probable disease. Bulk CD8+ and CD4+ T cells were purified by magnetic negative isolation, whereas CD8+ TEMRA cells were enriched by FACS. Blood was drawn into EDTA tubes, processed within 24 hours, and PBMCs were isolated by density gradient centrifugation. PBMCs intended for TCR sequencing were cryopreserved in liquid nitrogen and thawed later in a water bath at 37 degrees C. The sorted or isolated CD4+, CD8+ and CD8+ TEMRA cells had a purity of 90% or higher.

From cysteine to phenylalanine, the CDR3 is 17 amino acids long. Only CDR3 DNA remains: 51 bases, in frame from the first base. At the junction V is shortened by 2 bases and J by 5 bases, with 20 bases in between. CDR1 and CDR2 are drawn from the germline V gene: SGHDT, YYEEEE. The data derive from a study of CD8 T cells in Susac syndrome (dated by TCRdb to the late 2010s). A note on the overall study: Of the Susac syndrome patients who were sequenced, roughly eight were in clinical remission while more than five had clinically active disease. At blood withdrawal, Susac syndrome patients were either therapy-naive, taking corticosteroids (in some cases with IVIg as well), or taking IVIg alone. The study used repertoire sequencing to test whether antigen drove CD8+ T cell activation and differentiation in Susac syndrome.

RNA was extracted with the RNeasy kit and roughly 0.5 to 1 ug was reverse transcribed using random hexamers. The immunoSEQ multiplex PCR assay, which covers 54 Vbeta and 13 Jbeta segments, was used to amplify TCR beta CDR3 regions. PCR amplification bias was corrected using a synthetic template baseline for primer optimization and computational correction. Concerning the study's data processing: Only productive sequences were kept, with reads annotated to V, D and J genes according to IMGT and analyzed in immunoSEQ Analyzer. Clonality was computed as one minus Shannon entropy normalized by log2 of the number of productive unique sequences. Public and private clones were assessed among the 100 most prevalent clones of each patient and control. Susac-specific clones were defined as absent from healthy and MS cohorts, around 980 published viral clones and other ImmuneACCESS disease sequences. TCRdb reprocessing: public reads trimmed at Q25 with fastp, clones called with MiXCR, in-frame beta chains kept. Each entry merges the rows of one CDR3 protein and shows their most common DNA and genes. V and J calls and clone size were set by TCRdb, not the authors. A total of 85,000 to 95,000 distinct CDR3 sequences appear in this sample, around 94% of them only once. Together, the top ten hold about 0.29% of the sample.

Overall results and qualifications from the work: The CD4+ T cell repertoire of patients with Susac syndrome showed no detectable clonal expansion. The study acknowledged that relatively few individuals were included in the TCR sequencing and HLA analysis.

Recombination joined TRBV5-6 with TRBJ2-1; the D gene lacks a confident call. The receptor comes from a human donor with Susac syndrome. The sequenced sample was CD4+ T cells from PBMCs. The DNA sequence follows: TGTGCCAGCAGCTTACCTTTAATCGGGTCTAAGGACAATGAGCAGTTCTTC. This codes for CASSLPLIGSKDNEQFF.